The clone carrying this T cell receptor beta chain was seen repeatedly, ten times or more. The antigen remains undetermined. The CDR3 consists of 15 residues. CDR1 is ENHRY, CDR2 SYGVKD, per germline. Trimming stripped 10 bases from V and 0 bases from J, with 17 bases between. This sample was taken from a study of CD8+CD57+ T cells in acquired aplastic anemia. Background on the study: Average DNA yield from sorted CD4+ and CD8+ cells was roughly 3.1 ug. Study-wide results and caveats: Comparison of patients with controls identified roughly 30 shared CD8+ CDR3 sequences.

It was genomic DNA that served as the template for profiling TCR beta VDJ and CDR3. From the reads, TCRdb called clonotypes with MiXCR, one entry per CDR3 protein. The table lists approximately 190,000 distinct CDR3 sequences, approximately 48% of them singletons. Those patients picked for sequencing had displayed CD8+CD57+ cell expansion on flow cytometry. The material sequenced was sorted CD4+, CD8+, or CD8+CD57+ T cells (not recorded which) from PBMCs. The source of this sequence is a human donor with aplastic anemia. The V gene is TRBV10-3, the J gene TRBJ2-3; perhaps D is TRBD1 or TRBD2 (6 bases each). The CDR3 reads CATLKRGASTDTQYF. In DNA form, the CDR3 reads TGTGCCACCCTAAAGAGGGGGGCTAGCACAGATACGCAGTATTTT.